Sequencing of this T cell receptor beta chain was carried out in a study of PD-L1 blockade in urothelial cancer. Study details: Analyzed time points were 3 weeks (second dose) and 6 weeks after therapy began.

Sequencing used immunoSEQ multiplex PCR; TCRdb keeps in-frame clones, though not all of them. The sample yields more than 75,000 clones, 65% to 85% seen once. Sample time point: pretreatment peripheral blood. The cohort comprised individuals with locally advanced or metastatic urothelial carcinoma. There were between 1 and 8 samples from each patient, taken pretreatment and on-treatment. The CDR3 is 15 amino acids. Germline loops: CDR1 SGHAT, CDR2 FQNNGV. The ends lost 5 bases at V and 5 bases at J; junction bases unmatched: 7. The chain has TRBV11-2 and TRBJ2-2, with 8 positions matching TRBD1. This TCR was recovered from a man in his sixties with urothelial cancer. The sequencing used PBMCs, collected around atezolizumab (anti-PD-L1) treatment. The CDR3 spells CASSPPDRVTGELFF. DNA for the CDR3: TGTGCCAGCAGCCCCCCGGACAGGGTAACCGGGGAGCTGTTTTTT.